This T cell receptor (beta chain) was obtained from a study of cytomegalovirus exposure and HLA in healthy donors. The study's findings and limits: According to an earlier analysis, most TCR beta V segments yielded productive rearrangements about 87% or about 30% of the time. When presence/absence was analysed, sequencing depth was taken to be roughly uniform across donors.

This clone appeared a few times. No antigen is known for it. The CDR3 totals 13 residues. Germline values: CDR1 SGDLS, CDR2 YYNGEE. V shed 3 bases and J 3 bases; nucleotides not matched to a gene: 1. The PCR contained 60 Vbeta and 13 Jbeta primers. TCRdb keeps only in-frame clones here, not all; method: immunoSEQ multiplex PCR. Of around 140,000 clones in the sample, around 78% were seen once. V gene TRBV9 combines with J gene TRBJ2-7, with 9 bases lining up with TRBD2. Source material: PBMCs. This TCR derives from a man aged 35 to 55 in good health and CMV-seronegative. The CDR3: CASSATSGYEQYF. The CDR3 coding sequence is TGTGCCAGCAGCGCGACTAGCGGCTACGAGCAGTACTTC.